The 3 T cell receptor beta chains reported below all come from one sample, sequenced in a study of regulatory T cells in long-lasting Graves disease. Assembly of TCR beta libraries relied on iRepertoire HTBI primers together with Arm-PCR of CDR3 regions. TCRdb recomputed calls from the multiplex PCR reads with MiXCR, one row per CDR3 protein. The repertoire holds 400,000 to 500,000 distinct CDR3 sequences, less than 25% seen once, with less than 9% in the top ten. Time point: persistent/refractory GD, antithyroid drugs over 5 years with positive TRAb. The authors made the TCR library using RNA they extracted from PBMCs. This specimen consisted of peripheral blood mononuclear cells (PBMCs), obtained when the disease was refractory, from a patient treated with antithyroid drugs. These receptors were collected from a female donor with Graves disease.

The CDR3 DNA reads as TGTGCCAGCAGCACCCCCGGCGGGGCTGAAGCTTTCTTT. Translated, it gives CASSTPGGAEAFF. The chain carries TRBV5-6 and TRBJ1-1; D not certain. This CDR3 comprises 13 residues. Germline values: CDR1 SGHDT, CDR2 YYEEEE. The V end was cut by 4 bases, the J end by 6 bases, with 13 bases between. The complete variable domain, with remaining parts taken from reference TRBV5-6 and TRBJ1-1, reads DAGVTQSPTHLIKTRGQQVTLRCSPKSGHDTVSWYQQALGQGPQFIFQYYEEEERQRGNFPDRFSGHQFPNYSSELNVNALLLGDSALYLCASSTPGGAEAFFGQGTRLTVV.

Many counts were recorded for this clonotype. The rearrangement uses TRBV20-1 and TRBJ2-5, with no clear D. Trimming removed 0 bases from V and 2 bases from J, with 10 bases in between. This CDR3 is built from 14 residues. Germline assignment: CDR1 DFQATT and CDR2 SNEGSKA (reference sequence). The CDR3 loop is CSARDQGRQETQYF. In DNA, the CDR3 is TGCAGTGCTAGAGATCAAGGACGGCAAGAGACCCAGTACTTC.

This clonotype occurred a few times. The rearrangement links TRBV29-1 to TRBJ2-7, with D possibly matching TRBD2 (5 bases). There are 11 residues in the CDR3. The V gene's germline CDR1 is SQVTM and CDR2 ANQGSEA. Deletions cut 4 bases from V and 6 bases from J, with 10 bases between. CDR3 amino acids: CSVVVGSEQYF. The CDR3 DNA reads TGCAGCGTTGTTGTAGGGAGCGAGCAGTACTTC.